This entry describes one TCR beta chain. There is no known antigen for this receptor. No per-base quality is available; no much larger clone lies one base away. TCRbeta CDR3 sequencing was performed on sorted unstimulated T cells and on proliferating T cells recovered from mixed lymphocyte reactions. Fresh whole blood from 9 to 11 HLA-typed healthy donors was used as the source from which PBMCs were isolated. To map where alloreactive clones came from, CD4+ non-regulatory T cells in the unstimulated state were FACS-sorted. Looking up the germline V gene yields CDR1 SGHRS and CDR2 YFSETQ. The CDR3 has 12 amino acids, counting the end cysteine and phenylalanine. Only CDR3 DNA remains: 36 bases, in frame from the first base. V ends up 4 bases short and J 4 bases short, with an unmatched junction base count of 2. These data belong to a study of siplizumab effects on memory and regulatory T cells (dated by TCRdb to between 2017 and 2020). Regarding the complete study: The effect of the anti-CD2 antibody siplizumab on alloreactive T-cell subsets was examined in allogeneic mixed lymphocyte reactions constructed from human PBMCs.

Results the study describes overall, beyond this receptor: The cumulative frequency of alloreactive sequences that could be traced back to unstimulated CD4+ memory T cells was significantly reduced by siplizumab. Unstimulated naive T cells appeared to be more diverse than memory T cells, and naive cells seemed to make a substantial contribution to the alloresponse. Because sequences below about 10^-5 frequency were poorly captured, only a minor fraction of alloreactive clones could be mapped to unstimulated subsets. Whether proliferating Tregs from siplizumab cultures were suppressive was not functionally confirmed. In reactions with siplizumab, an average of roughly 69% of mappable alloreactive CD4+ clones were Treg-derived, compared with roughly 27% in control reactions. For roughly 80-95% of proliferating CD4+ or CD8+ clones, no naive or memory phenotype could be assigned.

Library creation used the immunoSEQ multiplex PCR assay. Each sample had 9 x 10^4 or so TCR templates assayed by the deep sequencing platform. Genomic DNA extracted from sorted T cells was used for TCRbeta CDR3 sequencing. The authors processed their data as follows. Clonal analysis of TCRbeta CDR3 data was done in the R programming language. Comparing unstimulated samples against CFSE-low samples taken after the reaction was how alloreactive CD4+ and CD8+ clones were defined. By matching sequences to the repertoires of sorted unstimulated Treg and non-Treg cells, each alloreactive CD4+ clone was assigned a regulatory or non-regulatory origin. TCRdb mirrors the immuneACCESS table, restricted to in-frame sequences. Some clones are absent from its copies; in checked studies, under half trace to an unresolved V gene, and the reason for the others is unknown. Clonal size and the V and J genes are those of that table, whereas D and trimming came from the DNA. Recorded for this sample are about 100,000 clones; 94% of them occurred a single time. 1% to 1.5% of the sample is in the top ten clones.

This sequence originates from a human donor in good health. The rearrangement joined TRBV5-1 to TRBJ2-7, with 7 bases aligning to TRBD2. The sample taken for sequencing was non-Treg CD4+ T cells sorted from blood. The cell subset or site label here, explained by the study, means: FACS-sorted unstimulated CD4+ non-regulatory T cells. The DNA sequence is TGCGCCAGCAGCGAGGGAGGGTACGAGCAGTACTTC. Translated, this gives CASSEGGYEQYF.